The next 22 T cell receptor beta chains were all read from a single sample in a study of cytomegalovirus exposure and HLA in healthy donors. The study ran its PCR with 60 Vbeta and 13 Jbeta primers. Profiling relied on immunoSEQ multiplex PCR, and the TCRdb table lists in-frame clones only, not all of them. The sample carries approximately 160,000 clones, roughly 79% recorded once. The material sequenced was PBMCs. All receptors come from a young man in good health and CMV-seropositive.

The chain couples TRBV28 to TRBJ2-7; 8 nucleotides align to TRBD2. CDR1 is MDHEN and CDR2 is SYDVKM in the germline V gene. The CDR3 spans 15 residues. Unmatched junction bases numbered 9, after V lost 6 bases and J lost 2 bases. CDR3 DNA: TGTGCCAGCAGCGCCGGGGGGGGCATTCCCTACGAGCAGTACTTC. Its protein is CASSAGGGIPYEQYF.

The CDR3 DNA follows: TGTGCCAGCAGCCGCCCGAGTTCCACTAATGAAAAACTGTTTTTT. This codes for CASSRPSSTNEKLFF. This chain uses TRBV5-8 with TRBJ1-4; D is uncertain. V lost 4 bases and J 2 bases, leaving 12 bases between the germline ends. Per the germline V gene, CDR1 is SGHTS and CDR2 is YDEGEE. CDR3 length: 15 amino acids.

The rearrangement links TRBV19 to TRBJ2-5; 11 bases map to TRBD2. This CDR3 spans 18 amino acids. CDR1 and CDR2 from the germline V gene are LNHDA and SQIVND (reference sequence). The J segment lost 5 bases and the V segment lost 3 bases, leaving 14 bases of the junction unmatched. CDR3 sequence reads: CASSMASGRHFLGETQYF. CDR3 in DNA: TGTGCCAGTAGTATGGCTAGCGGGAGGCACTTCCTTGGGGAGACCCAGTACTTC. The full variable domain, in which reference TRBV19 and TRBJ2-5 provide the parts outside the CDR3, is DGGITQSPKYLFRKEGQNVTLSCEQNLNHDAMYWYRQDPGQGLRLIYYSQIVNDFQKGDIAEGYSVSREKKESFPLTVTSAQKNPTAFYLCASSMASGRHFLGETQYFGPGTRLLVL.

This chain links TRBV4-3 with TRBJ2-7, with TRBD1 as a possible D gene (5 bases). The CDR3 totals 16 residues. Germline V gene lookup returns CDR1 LGHNA and CDR2 YSLEER. V was shortened by 0 bases and J by 2 bases, with 14 bases between the two germline ends. This chain's CDR3 is CASSQDIGQTTYEQYF. The CDR3, as DNA: TGCGCCAGCAGCCAAGATATAGGACAAACGACCTACGAGCAGTACTTC.

This sequence joins TRBV6-6 and TRBJ2-5, with 9 bases matching TRBD2. V shed 7 bases, J shed 5 bases, and the junction held 8 bases outside the gene matches. Per the germline V gene, CDR1 is MNHNY and CDR2 is SVGAGI (reference sequence). The CDR3 spans 14 residues. Here the CDR3 DNA reads TGTGCCAGCAACTGGCGGGGGGGCTTGGAGACCCAGTACTTC. Its protein product is CASNWRGGLETQYF.

This CDR3 reads CASKSYGSDNQPQHF. CDR3 in DNA: TGTGCCAGCAAGTCCTACGGGAGTGACAATCAGCCCCAGCATTTT. This sequence joins TRBV28 and TRBJ1-5, with D uncertain. This CDR3 comprises 15 residues. V was clipped by 7 bases and J by 3 bases, with 16 bases between them. CDR1 is MDHEN and CDR2 is SYDVKM in the germline V gene.

The chain recombines TRBV28 with TRBJ1-2; 8 bases agree with TRBD1. The CDR3 spans 14 residues. Germline-derived CDR1 and CDR2 are MDHEN and SYDVKM. Germline trimming cut 4 bases from V and 8 bases from J; bases unmatched to any gene: 9. CDR3 loop: CASSSWTGRKGYTF. CDR3 DNA: TGTGCCAGCAGTTCGTGGACAGGGCGTAAGGGCTACACCTTC.

The table lists this clone with a few counts. The genes are TRBV7-2 and TRBJ1-2, with TRBD1 identical over 8 bases. V shed 5 bases and J 0 bases; nucleotides not matched to a gene: 14. CDR1 is SGHTA and CDR2 is FQGNSA in the germline V gene. This CDR3 has 18 residues. The CDR3, as DNA: TGTGCCAGCAGCCAGGACAGGGCCGGGCTACGAGCTAACTATGGCTACACCTTC. Its protein product is CASSQDRAGLRANYGYTF.

The chain recombines TRBV5-6 with TRBJ1-5; D is perhaps TRBD1 (5 bases). Between the trimmed V and J ends, which lost 3 bases and 2 bases, there was a span of 18 bases. The CDR3 extends over 17 amino acids. In germline, CDR1 is SGHDT, CDR2 YYEEEE. The CDR3 spells CASSSLQAGSGNQPQHF. CDR3 nucleotides: TGTGCCAGCAGCTCCCTACAGGCAGGCTCAGGCAATCAGCCCCAGCATTTT.

V and J are TRBV7-8 and TRBJ2-7; tentative D call: TRBD2 (7 bases). Germline V gene lookup returns CDR1 SGHVS and CDR2 FQNEAQ. CDR3 length equals 14 residues. V lost 2 bases and J 4 bases, leaving 12 bases between the germline ends. The CDR3 DNA is TGTGCCAGCAGCTTATCGGGGGGCGGGTACGAGCAGTACTTC. Protein: CASSLSGGGYEQYF.

The chain carries TRBV7-9 and TRBJ2-5; 10 nucleotides line up with TRBD2. V gave up 5 bases and J gave up 5 bases; unmatched junction bases: 14. The CDR3 has 17 amino acids. Germline-derived CDR1 and CDR2 are SEHNR and FQNEAQ (reference sequence). The CDR3 region has the DNA TGTGCCAGCAGCCCTCGGGTGGTAGCGGGAGGAGGGGAGACCCAGTACTTC. This translates into CASSPRVVAGGGETQYF.

This chain connects TRBV5-1 to TRBJ2-3; TRBD2 matches at 9 bases. CDR3 length equals 14 residues. CDR1 is SGHRS and CDR2 is YFSETQ in the germline V gene. V was clipped by 6 bases and J by 1 base; unmatched bases: 3. The CDR3 coding sequence is TGCGCCAGCACCAGGACTAGCGGCACAGATACGCAGTATTTT. It is translated as CASTRTSGTDTQYF.

The chain has TRBV13 and TRBJ1-1, with a tentative D call TRBD1 (5 bases). The germline V gene has CDR1 PRHDT and CDR2 FYEKMQ (reference sequence). Trimming stripped 2 bases from V and 5 bases from J, with 12 bases between. This CDR3 is 14 amino acids long. CDR3 residues: CASSLWGERTEAFF. In DNA, the CDR3 is TGTGCCAGCAGCTTATGGGGCGAGAGGACTGAAGCTTTCTTT.

The chain employs TRBV30 and TRBJ1-5; D remains unclear. This CDR3 is built from 13 residues. Per germline, CDR1 GTSNPN and CDR2 SVGIG (reference sequence). With 3 bases removed from V and 4 bases from J, the gap between germline ends came to 10 bases. The DNA for the CDR3 is TGTGCCTGGAGGGGCTCTGCTAATCAGCCCCAGCATTTT. Protein: CAWRGSANQPQHF.

The CDR3 sequence is CASSQGGTGSYEQYF. The CDR3 nucleotides read TGCGCCAGCAGCCAAGGGGGGACAGGCTCCTACGAGCAGTACTTC. This sequence joins TRBV4-3 and TRBJ2-7, with TRBD1 identical over 8 bases. Germline lookup yields CDR1 LGHNA and CDR2 YSLEER. The ends lost 1 base at V and 0 bases at J; junction bases unmatched: 2. This CDR3 is 15 amino acids long.

This clone came up a few times. A read error may account for a junction end that differs from germline. This chain links TRBV7-2 with TRBJ1-2; 8 positions match TRBD1. Germline CDR1 and CDR2: SGHTA and FQGNSA. The CDR3 extends over 14 amino acids. In nucleotides, the CDR3 is TGTGGCAGCTCCGTCCCAGGGGGCGCAGGTGGCTACACCTTC. Translation gives CGSSVPGGAGGYTF.

This clone was seen a few times. The gene calls are TRBV6-5 and TRBJ2-7; the D gene is possibly TRBD2 (6 bases). Germline loops: CDR1 MNHEY, CDR2 SVGAGI. V lost 4 bases and J 0 bases, leaving 10 bases between the germline ends. The CDR3 extends over 14 amino acids. This chain's CDR3 is CASSSIGGSYEQYF. CDR3 DNA sequence: TGTGCCAGCAGTTCTATCGGGGGCTCCTACGAGCAGTACTTC.

This clone showed up just a few times. This chain links TRBV5-8 with TRBJ1-3, with 7 bases aligning to TRBD1. The germline V gene has CDR1 SGHTS and CDR2 YDEGEE. J was trimmed by 4 bases and V by 7 bases; bases with no gene match: 14. The CDR3 totals 16 residues. CDR3 nucleotides: TGTGCCAGCGTACTAGACAGGGTCATTTCGGGAAACACCATATATTTT. Its translation: CASVLDRVISGNTIYF.

The chain is built from TRBV7-9 and TRBJ1-4; TRBD1 matches 7 bases. From germline, CDR1 is SEHNR and CDR2 FQNEAQ (reference sequence). V shed 8 bases, J shed 4 bases, and the junction held 7 bases outside the gene matches. The CDR3 is made up of 14 amino acids. This chain's CDR3 is CASGETGVNEKLFF. CDR3 DNA sequence: TGTGCCAGCGGCGAAACAGGGGTTAATGAAAAACTGTTTTTT.

The chain's CDR3 is CASSVATRQGDYEQYF. As DNA, the CDR3 is TGTGCCAGCAGCGTAGCTACAAGACAGGGAGACTACGAGCAGTACTTC. The chain joins TRBV9 to TRBJ2-7; 7 positions agree with TRBD1. Germline CDR1 is SGDLS and CDR2 is YYNGEE. V shed 0 bases and J 3 bases; nucleotides not matched to a gene: 9. The CDR3 is 16 residues long.

DNA of the CDR3: TGTGCCAGCAGTCGACTAGCGGGAGACTCCAATGAGCAGTTCTTC. This gives the protein CASSRLAGDSNEQFF. This chain connects TRBV6-1 to TRBJ2-1, with TRBD2 matching 12 bases. The J segment lost 6 bases and the V segment lost 5 bases, leaving 5 bases of the junction unmatched. CDR1 and CDR2 from the germline V gene are MNHNS and SASEGT. The CDR3 length is 15 residues.

This sequence joins TRBV25-1 and TRBJ2-1, with unresolved D. The CDR3 contains 16 residues. Deletions cut 4 bases from V and 5 bases from J, with 18 bases between. Germline V CDR1 and CDR2: MGHDK, SYGVNS. Written as DNA, the CDR3 is TGTGCCAGCAGTGCCCACTTCCCTAGTCCGGACAATGAGCAGTTCTTC. Its protein is CASSAHFPSPDNEQFF.